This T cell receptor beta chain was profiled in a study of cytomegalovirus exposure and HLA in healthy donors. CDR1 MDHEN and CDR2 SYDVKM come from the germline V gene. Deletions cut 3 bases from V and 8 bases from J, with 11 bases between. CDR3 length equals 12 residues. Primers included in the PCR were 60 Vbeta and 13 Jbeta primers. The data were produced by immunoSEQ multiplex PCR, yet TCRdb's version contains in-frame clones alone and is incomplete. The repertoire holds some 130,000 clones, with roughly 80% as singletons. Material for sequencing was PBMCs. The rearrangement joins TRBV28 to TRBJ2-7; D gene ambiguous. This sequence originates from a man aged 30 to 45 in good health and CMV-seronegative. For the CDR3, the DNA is TGTGCCAGCAGTTTGAGCTTGGAGAAGCAGTACTTC. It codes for CASSLSLEKQYF. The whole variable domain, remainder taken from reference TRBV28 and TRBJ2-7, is DVKVTQSSRYLVKRTGEKVFLECVQDMDHENMFWYRQDPGLGLRLIYFSYDVKMKEKGDIPEGYSVSREKKERFSLILESASTNQTSMYLCASSLSLEKQYFGPGTRLTVT.